This TCR beta chain was documented in a study of shared clonotypes between healthy human individuals (dated by TCRdb to 2020 to 2022). Concerning the study at large: Three men and a couple of women, aged 18 to 49 years, made up the cohort. The study deeply sequenced blood TCR repertoires of 5 or 6 healthy adults to estimate repertoire size and the extent of clonotype sharing between individuals. For each donor, CD4 naive and CD4 memory were each given three plates, CD8 naive was given two plates, and CD8 memory was given one plate. Between about 0.85 and 10 billion PBMCs per donor were obtained by leukapheresis. Libraries were prepared and TCR repertoires were sequenced by different laboratories using diverse techniques, in order to increase sequencing depth and limit assay-specific biases. Results and caveats for the whole study, not just this receptor: Compared with non-shared clonotypes, clonotypes shared by all four sorted-subset donors had higher generation probabilities. Based on pairwise subsampling, the degree of clonotype sharing among donors was expected to be affected by sequencing depth. Estimated clonotype richness was generally larger for naive than for memory subsets. The small number of donors limited the genetic and exposure-history diversity represented. Sampling was limited to blood, and TCR repertoires in tissue likely differ from TCR repertoires in blood. Even with the large sequencing depth, rarefaction of the sorted-subset datasets indicated that sequencing was incomplete. Across a handful of donors, 5% to 6% of naive CD4, roughly 3.8% of naive CD8, under 2.5% of memory CD4, and about 0.44% of memory CD8 clonotypes were shared.

The donors were healthy, HIV-negative adults who had no recently reported acute infections or vaccinations. Every donor was a Caucasian adult residing in Nashville, Tennessee, USA. Magnetic negative selection was used to enrich CD4+ T cells, after which naive cells were positively selected on CD45RA and the negative fraction became the memory subset. After blood collection by leukapheresis, PBMCs were isolated using Ficoll-Histopaque density gradient centrifugation and then cryopreserved in the vapor phase of liquid nitrogen. Analytical flow cytometry was used to check the purity and quantity of each magnetically sorted T cell population. Genomic DNA was isolated from each sorted fraction and quantified by UV absorbance on a Nanodrop 2000c. Using the deep immunoSEQ assay, multiplex PCR amplified TCR CDR3 regions from genomic DNA. Extracted genomic DNA from each cell subset was spread evenly across all wells of several immunoSEQ 96-well plates, with each plate serving as a replicate. For sorted subsets, each replicate PCR was loaded with 150 to 250 ng genomic DNA, equivalent to 30,000 or so T cell genomes. Purified libraries were quantified with a Qubit 3.0 fluorometer, sized on a Bioanalyzer 2100, and re-quantified with the KAPA Library Quantification kit. Each immunoSEQ 96-well plate was sequenced on its own single-read 150-cycle Illumina NextSeq 550 flow cell. As for the authors' bioinformatics: Because the immunoSEQ output held only junctional sequences and lacked quality scores, the filtering could not match the filtering applied to full-length reads. To assign V/J genes and CDR3, sequences were annotated against IMGT germline references using PyIR, a Python wrapper for IgBLAST v1.9. Reads were filtered out if the reads had weak V/J assignments (E-value above 1e-6), no CDR3, stop codons, out-of-frame junctions, or ambiguous translated residues. V3J clonotypes were defined by identical inferred V gene, J gene, and CDR3 amino acid sequence. Percentage overlap between repertoires was computed as shared unique clonotypes divided by the size of the smaller repertoire. RTK rarefaction, the Chao1 estimator, and Recon v2.1 estimates of unobserved clonotypes were used to assess repertoire richness. OLGA was used to compute generation probabilities for all TCRbeta clonotypes that the gDNA method yielded from a few donors. TCRdb mirrors the immuneACCESS table, restricted to in-frame sequences. Some clones are absent from its copies; in checked studies, under half trace to an unresolved V gene, and the reason for the others is unknown. That table furnishes V, J and clone size, whereas the DNA furnished D and trimming. The sample includes 1.4 million or so clones, with approximately 98.5% observed a single time. 0.36% of the sample rests with the top ten.

Points on this clone: The antigen this receptor binds is unknown. No quality values exist for individual bases; no much larger clone is one base distant.

From the germline V gene, CDR1 is LGHNA and CDR2 is YSLEER. From the cysteine through the phenylalanine, the CDR3 covers 16 amino acids. Only CDR3 DNA remains: 48 bases, in frame from the first base. The junction shows trimming of 1 base on V and 2 bases on J, plus 14 bases between the germline ends. The source is a man under 40 in good health. The sequence links TRBV4-3 to TRBJ2-5, and the D gene may be TRBD1, 6 bases matching. Material: naive CD4+ T cells sorted from blood. The sample's cell subset or site label is to be understood as: CD45RA+ positively selected. The CDR3 region has the sequence CASSQGLGTSQETQYF. The bases are TGCGCCAGCAGCCAAGGTCTTGGGACAAGTCAAGAGACCCAGTACTTC.